This is a list of T cell receptor beta chains from one sample in a study of vaccination and CD4 T cells after COVID-19. Which antigens these TCRs recognize remains unknown. Via MiXCR, TCRdb re-called the PCR reads, giving one row per CDR3 protein. The sample holds around 9,200 distinct CDR3 sequences, about 48% seen once. The sequenced sample consisted of CD4+ T cells from blood, cultured in vitro. The receptors stem from a human donor who had recovered from COVID-19. CDR3s include the opening cysteine and the closing phenylalanine or tryptophan. D genes are given only for firm matches. Some rows have no size entry. The others give once, few or many, or a class for an expanded clone.

DNA: TGTGCCAGCAGTTACCTTCAGGGCCCCTACGAGCAGTACTTC
CDR3: CASSYLQGPYEQYF
D: .
V: TRBV6-5
size: few
J: TRBJ2-7

DNA: TGCAGTGCTACACAGGACAGGGGAGCGTCCACTGAAGCTTTCTTT
CDR3: CSATQDRGASTEAFF
D: TRBD1
V: TRBV20-1
size: .
J: TRBJ1-1

DNA: TGTGCCAGCAGTTTACAGGGGACAGGCTCCTATAATTCACCCCTCCACTTT
CDR3: CASSLQGTGSYNSPLHF
D: TRBD1
V: TRBV25-1
size: few
J: TRBJ1-6

DNA: TGTGCCAGCAGCTTAGGAACTACACAAGAGACCCAGTACTTC
CDR3: CASSLGTTQETQYF
D: .
V: TRBV7-6
size: .
J: TRBJ2-5

DNA: TGTGCCAGCAGTTTCGGGGGTGGCTACACCTTC
CDR3: CASSFGGGYTF
D: .
V: TRBV12-3/TRBV12-4
size: .
J: TRBJ1-2

DNA: TGCGCCAGCAGTGACGAGGGGGGAAGTAATCAGCCCCAGCATTTT
CDR3: CASSDEGGSNQPQHF
D: .
V: TRBV10-1
size: few
J: TRBJ1-5

DNA: TGCGCCAGCAGTGAGCGGGGCGATAACTATGGCTACACCTTC
CDR3: CASSERGDNYGYTF
D: .
V: TRBV10-1
size: .
J: TRBJ1-2

DNA: TGTGCCACCGCAGACCGCTACGAGCAGTACTTC
CDR3: CATADRYEQYF
D: .
V: TRBV19
size: .
J: TRBJ2-7

DNA: TGTGCCAGCAGCTTAGTTACTAACAGGGGGCCTGGCTACACCTTC
CDR3: CASSLVTNRGPGYTF
D: TRBD1
V: TRBV11-2
size: few
J: TRBJ1-2

DNA: TGTGCCAGTAGTATAGGGCAGGGGGCGAATAGCAATCAGCCCCAGCATTTT
CDR3: CASSIGQGANSNQPQHF
D: TRBD1
V: TRBV19
size: .
J: TRBJ1-5

DNA: TGTGCCACCAGTGAGGATAGACAGGACTTCACCTTC
CDR3: CATSEDRQDFTF
D: .
V: TRBV24-1
size: .
J: TRBJ1-2

DNA: TGTGCCAGCAGCCCGACGGCGGGAGGATTCAATGAGCAGTTCTTC
CDR3: CASSPTAGGFNEQFF
D: TRBD2
V: TRBV5-4
size: once
J: TRBJ2-1

DNA: TGTGCCAGCAGCAGGCTAGCGGGGGGCCGGGGCACCGGGGAGCTGTTTTTT
CDR3: CASSRLAGGRGTGELFF
D: TRBD2
V: TRBV7-6
size: few
J: TRBJ2-2

DNA: TGCGCCAGCTGCTATGTCAGGGAAGGGAATGGCTACACCTTC
CDR3: CASCYVREGNGYTF
D: .
V: TRBV23-1
size: few
J: TRBJ1-2

DNA: TGTGCCAGCAGTTACTTGACAGCTACTAACTCCTACGAGCAGTACTTC
CDR3: CASSYLTATNSYEQYF
D: .
V: TRBV6-5
size: .
J: TRBJ2-7

DNA: TGTGCCAGCAGCCCCTATCACTCAGGAAATGGCTACACCTTC
CDR3: CASSPYHSGNGYTF
D: .
V: TRBV7-2
size: .
J: TRBJ1-2

DNA: TGTGCCAGCAGCTTAGCGGGGGGGAAATCCTACGAGCAGTACTTC
CDR3: CASSLAGGKSYEQYF
D: TRBD2
V: TRBV11-2
size: .
J: TRBJ2-7

DNA: TGTGCCAGTATTATAGGTCAGGGGGCGAACACTGAAGCTTTCTTT
CDR3: CASIIGQGANTEAFF
D: TRBD1
V: TRBV19
size: .
J: TRBJ1-1

DNA: TGTGCCAGCACTACTTTAGGGGGTAACTCTGAAGCTTTCTTT
CDR3: CASTTLGGNSEAFF
D: .
V: TRBV27
size: few
J: TRBJ1-1

DNA: TGTGCCAGCAGTCCCGACAGGGGCTATGGCAATCAGCCCCAGCATTTT
CDR3: CASSPDRGYGNQPQHF
D: TRBD1
V: TRBV6-2/TRBV6-3
size: .
J: TRBJ1-5

DNA: TGTGCCAGCAGTTACCGTCATACGAGCTCCTACAATGAGCAGTTCTTC
CDR3: CASSYRHTSSYNEQFF
D: .
V: TRBV6-2/TRBV6-3
size: once
J: TRBJ2-1

DNA: TGCAGTGCTACCCCCAACACGAATCAGCCCCAGCATTTT
CDR3: CSATPNTNQPQHF
D: .
V: TRBV20-1
size: .
J: TRBJ1-5

DNA: TGTGCCACCGGACAGGGAGGGCGTAACAATGAGCAGTTCTTC
CDR3: CATGQGGRNNEQFF
D: .
V: TRBV24-1
size: .
J: TRBJ2-1

DNA: TGTGCCAGCAGTTACTCGACCGCCGGGACTAGCGGGGGTCTCCTAGCCAAAAACATTCAGTACTTC
CDR3: CASSYSTAGTSGGLLAKNIQYF
D: TRBD2
V: TRBV6-2/TRBV6-3
size: .
J: TRBJ2-4

DNA: TGTGCCAGCAGTGAACTAGCGGGGGGCCAAGAGACCCAGTACTTC
CDR3: CASSELAGGQETQYF
D: TRBD2
V: TRBV6-1
size: large
J: TRBJ2-5

DNA: TGTGCCACCTCTAACTCCAGGGGCCCCCTCTCTGGGGCCAACGTCCTGACTTTC
CDR3: CATSNSRGPLSGANVLTF
D: .
V: TRBV24-1
size: .
J: TRBJ2-6

DNA: TGTGCCAGCAGTGTGAGAGAGCTGTTTTTT
CDR3: CASSVRELFF
D: .
V: TRBV2
size: .
J: TRBJ2-2

DNA: TGTGCCAGCAGCCAAGATCGGGCGGTTTATGGCTACACCTTC
CDR3: CASSQDRAVYGYTF
D: .
V: TRBV14
size: .
J: TRBJ1-2

DNA: TGTGCCAGCAGCTTACAGGGTCCAGATACGCAGTATTTT
CDR3: CASSLQGPDTQYF
D: .
V: TRBV7-2
size: .
J: TRBJ2-3

DNA: TGTGCCAGCAGTTTAAAGTTGAACACTGAAGCTTTCTTT
CDR3: CASSLKLNTEAFF
D: .
V: TRBV27
size: .
J: TRBJ1-1

DNA: TGTGCCAGCAGTTATTCAGTAGGGGGGGTAAATAATTCACCCCTCCACTTT
CDR3: CASSYSVGGVNNSPLHF
D: .
V: TRBV6-5
size: .
J: TRBJ1-6

DNA: TGTGCCAGCAGCCCTAGGCGGACGATTCAAGAGACCCAGTACTTC
CDR3: CASSPRRTIQETQYF
D: .
V: TRBV7-2
size: .
J: TRBJ2-5

DNA: TGTGCCAGTAGTGACCAGGGGCTTGGGGCCAACGTCCTGACTTTC
CDR3: CASSDQGLGANVLTF
D: .
V: TRBV19
size: .
J: TRBJ2-6

DNA: TGTGCCATCAGTGAGTCTCAAACAGGGTGGAGGCGGACTGAAGCTTTCTTT
CDR3: CAISESQTGWRRTEAFF
D: .
V: TRBV10-3
size: .
J: TRBJ1-1